The clone carrying this T cell receptor beta chain was found once. The antigen is undetermined. Profiling relied on immunoSEQ multiplex PCR, and the TCRdb table lists in-frame clones only, not all of them. The sample shows around 19,000 clones, 84% of them seen only once. This CDR3 has 19 amino acids. The germline gives CDR1 MDHEN, CDR2 SYDVKM. V was pared by 6 bases and J by 5 bases, with 15 bases of the junction left unmatched. The data stem from a study of lymphopenia after photon versus proton radiotherapy. Overall study results and limits: Authors raise, but do not show, better survival with proton therapy. Relative stability marked proton patients; photon patients lost diversity and naive cells. Post-nadir TCR diversity decline inversely tracked overall survival among those who died. Oligoclonal CD8+ Temra expansion after nadir drove photon patients' diversity drop.

This receptor was identified in a woman in her forties or fifties with pancreatic cancer. This chain connects TRBV28 to TRBJ2-1; TRBD2 matches 14 bases. This material consisted of peripheral blood, taken from a patient treated with photon-based radiotherapy. The CDR3 DNA follows: TGTGCCAGCAGAGGGTCAGGACTAGCGGGAGGCCCGTTCCACAATGAGCAGTTCTTC. It is translated as CASRGSGLAGGPFHNEQFF.